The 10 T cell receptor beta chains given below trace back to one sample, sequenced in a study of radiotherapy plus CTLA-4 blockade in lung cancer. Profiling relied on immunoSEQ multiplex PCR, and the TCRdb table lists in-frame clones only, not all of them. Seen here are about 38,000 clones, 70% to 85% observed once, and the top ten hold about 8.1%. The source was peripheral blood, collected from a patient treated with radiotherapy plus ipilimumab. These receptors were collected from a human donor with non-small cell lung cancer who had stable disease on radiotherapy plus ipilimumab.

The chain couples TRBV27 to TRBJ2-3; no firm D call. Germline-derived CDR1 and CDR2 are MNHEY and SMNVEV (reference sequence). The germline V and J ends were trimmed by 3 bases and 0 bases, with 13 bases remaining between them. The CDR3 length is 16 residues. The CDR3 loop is CASSLGLTPSTDTQYF. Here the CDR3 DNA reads TGTGCCAGCAGTTTGGGTCTCACGCCTAGCACAGATACGCAGTATTTT.

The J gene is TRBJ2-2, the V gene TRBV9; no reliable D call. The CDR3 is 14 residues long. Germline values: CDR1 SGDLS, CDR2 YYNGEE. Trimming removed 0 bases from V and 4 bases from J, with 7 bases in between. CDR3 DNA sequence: TGTGCCAGCAGCGTAGTGCCGTCCACCGGGGAGCTGTTTTTT. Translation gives CASSVVPSTGELFF.

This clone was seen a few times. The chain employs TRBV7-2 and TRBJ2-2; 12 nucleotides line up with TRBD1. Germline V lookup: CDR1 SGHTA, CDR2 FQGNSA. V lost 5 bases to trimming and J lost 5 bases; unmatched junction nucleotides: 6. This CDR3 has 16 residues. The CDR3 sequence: CASSAPGQGATGELFF. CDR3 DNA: TGTGCCAGCAGCGCTCCGGGACAGGGGGCGACCGGGGAGCTGTTTTTT.

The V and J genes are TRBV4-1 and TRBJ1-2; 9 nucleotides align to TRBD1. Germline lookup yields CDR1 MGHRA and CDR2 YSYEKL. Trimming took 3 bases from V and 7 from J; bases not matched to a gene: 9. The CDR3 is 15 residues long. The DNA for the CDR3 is TGCGCCAGCAGCCAGGCCGGGACAGGGTTTGGTGGCTACACCTTC. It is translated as CASSQAGTGFGGYTF.

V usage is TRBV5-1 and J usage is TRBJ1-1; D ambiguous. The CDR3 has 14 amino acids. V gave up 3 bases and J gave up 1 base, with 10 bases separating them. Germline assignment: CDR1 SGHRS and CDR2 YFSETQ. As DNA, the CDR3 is TGCGCCAGCAGCTGGAATACGGGGAACACTGAAGCTTTCTTT. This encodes CASSWNTGNTEAFF. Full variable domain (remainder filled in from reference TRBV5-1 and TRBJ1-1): KAGVTQTPRYLIKTRGQQVTLSCSPISGHRSVSWYQQTPGQGLQFLFEYFSETQRNKGNFPGRFSGRQFSNSRSEMNVSTLELGDSALYLCASSWNTGNTEAFFGQGTRLTVV.

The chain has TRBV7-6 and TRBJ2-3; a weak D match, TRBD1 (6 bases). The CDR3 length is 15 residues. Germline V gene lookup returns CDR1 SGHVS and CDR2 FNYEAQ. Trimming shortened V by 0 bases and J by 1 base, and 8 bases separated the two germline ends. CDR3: CASSLASGGTDTQYF. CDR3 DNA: TGTGCCAGCAGCTTAGCGTCAGGGGGCACAGATACGCAGTATTTT.

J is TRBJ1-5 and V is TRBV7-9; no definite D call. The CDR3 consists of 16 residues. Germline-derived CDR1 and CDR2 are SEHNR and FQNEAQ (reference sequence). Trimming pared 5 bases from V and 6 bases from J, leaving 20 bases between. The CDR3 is CASSLSNTIKAQPQHF. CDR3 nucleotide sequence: TGTGCCAGCAGCCTATCCAACACGATTAAAGCTCAGCCCCAGCATTTT.

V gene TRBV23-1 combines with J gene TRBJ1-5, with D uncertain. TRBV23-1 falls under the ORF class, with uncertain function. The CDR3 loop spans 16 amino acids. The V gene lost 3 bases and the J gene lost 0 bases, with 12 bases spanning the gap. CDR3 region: CASSQPRPYSNQPQHF. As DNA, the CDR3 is TGCGCCAGCAGTCAGCCGCGTCCTTATAGCAATCAGCCCCAGCATTTT.

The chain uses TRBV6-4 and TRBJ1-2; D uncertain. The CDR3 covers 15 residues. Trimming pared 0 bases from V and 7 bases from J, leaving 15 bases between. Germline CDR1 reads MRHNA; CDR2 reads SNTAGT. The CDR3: CASSDSGSSSFGYTF. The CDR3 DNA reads TGTGCCAGCAGTGACTCCGGCAGCTCAAGCTTTGGCTACACCTTC.

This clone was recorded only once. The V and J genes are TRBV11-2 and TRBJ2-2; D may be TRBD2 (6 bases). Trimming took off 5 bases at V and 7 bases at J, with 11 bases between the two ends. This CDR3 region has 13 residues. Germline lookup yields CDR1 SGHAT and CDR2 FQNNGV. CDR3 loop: CASSRRDDGELFF. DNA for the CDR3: TGTGCCAGCAGCAGGAGGGATGACGGGGAGCTGTTTTTT. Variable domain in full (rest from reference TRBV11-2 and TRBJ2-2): EAGVAQSPRYKIIEKRQSVAFWCNPISGHATLYWYQQILGQGPKLLIQFQNNGVVDDSQLPKDRFSAERLKGVDSTLKIQPAKLEDSAVYLCASSRRDDGELFFGEGSRLTVL.